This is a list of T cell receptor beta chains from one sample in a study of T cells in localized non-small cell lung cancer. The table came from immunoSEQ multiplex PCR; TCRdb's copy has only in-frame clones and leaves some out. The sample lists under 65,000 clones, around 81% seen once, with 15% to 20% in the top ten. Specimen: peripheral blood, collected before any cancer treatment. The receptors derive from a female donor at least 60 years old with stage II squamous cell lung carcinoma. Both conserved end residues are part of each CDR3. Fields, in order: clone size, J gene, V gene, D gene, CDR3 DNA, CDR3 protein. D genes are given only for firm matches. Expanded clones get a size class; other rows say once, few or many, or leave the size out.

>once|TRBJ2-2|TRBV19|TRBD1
TGTGCCAGCCGGCCGGGACAGGGAGACGGGGAGCTGTTTTTT
CASRPGQGDGELFF
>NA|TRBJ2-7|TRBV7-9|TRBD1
TGTGCCAGCAGCTCATTTACAGGGGGCACACTGTCTTACGAGCAGTACTTC
CASSSFTGGTLSYEQYF
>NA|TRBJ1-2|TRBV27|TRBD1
TGTGCCAGCAGATCAGGGGGCGGAGGAGACTATGGCTACACCTTC
CASRSGGGGDYGYTF
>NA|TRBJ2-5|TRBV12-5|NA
TGTGCTAGTGGTCCTGGATACGGATTTCAAGAGACCCAGTACTTC
CASGPGYGFQETQYF
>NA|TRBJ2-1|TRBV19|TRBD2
TGTGCCAGTAGTTTCGGGACTAGCGGGGGGGCCTACAATGAGCAGTTCTTC
CASSFGTSGGAYNEQFF
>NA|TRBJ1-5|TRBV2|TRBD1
TGTGCCAGCAGTGAAACAGGGGGCGGCAATCAGCCCCAGCATTTT
CASSETGGGNQPQHF
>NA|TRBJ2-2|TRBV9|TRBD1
TGTGCCAGCAGCGTAGACCCAGGGGGTAACACCGGGGAGCTGTTTTTT
CASSVDPGGNTGELFF
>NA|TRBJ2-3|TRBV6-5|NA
TGTGCCAGCAGTTACCGGGCAGATACGCAGTATTTT
CASSYRADTQYF
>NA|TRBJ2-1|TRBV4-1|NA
TGCGCCAGCAGCGACCACGCACTAGTACAGGGGAGGAATGAGCAGTTCTTC
CASSDHALVQGRNEQFF
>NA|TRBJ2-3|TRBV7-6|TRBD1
TGTGCCAGCAGCGACCCGACAGGGCCGGCAGATACGCAGTATTTT
CASSDPTGPADTQYF
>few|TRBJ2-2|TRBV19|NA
TGTGCCAGTAGTCCTAGGACAGGGAGGGCCGGGGAGCTGTTTTTT
CASSPRTGRAGELFF
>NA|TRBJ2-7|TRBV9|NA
TGTGCCAGCAGCCCCAGAGGGGGGGACGGGACCTACGAGCAGTACTTC
CASSPRGGDGTYEQYF
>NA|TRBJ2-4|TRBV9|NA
TGTGCCAGCAGCGTAGAAAGGGTGTCGAACATTCAGTACTTC
CASSVERVSNIQYF
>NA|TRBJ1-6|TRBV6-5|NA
TGTGCCAGCAAGCAACAGGGAGCGAATAATTCACCCCTCCACTTT
CASKQQGANNSPLHF
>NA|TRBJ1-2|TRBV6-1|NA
TGTGCCAGCAGTGGGGCCCGCTTAGGACGGGATGGCTACACCTTC
CASSGARLGRDGYTF
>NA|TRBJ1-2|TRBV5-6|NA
TGTGCCAGCAGCCCATTTAGTGCCTATGGCTACACCTTC
CASSPFSAYGYTF
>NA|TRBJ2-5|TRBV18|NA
TGTGCCAGCTCAACAAAAGAGACCCAGTACTTC
CASSTKETQYF
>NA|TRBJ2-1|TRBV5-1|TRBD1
TGCGCCAGCAGCTTGGTCGACAGGGGAGGTGAGCAGTTCTTC
CASSLVDRGGEQFF
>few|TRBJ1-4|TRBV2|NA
TGTGCCAGCAGCGGGGGGACTAATGAAAAACTGTTTTTT
CASSGGTNEKLFF
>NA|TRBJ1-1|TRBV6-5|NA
TGTGCCAGCAGTTTAATGGACCACAGGGCCGGTCAAGCTTTCTTT
CASSLMDHRAGQAFF
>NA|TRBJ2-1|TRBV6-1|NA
TGTGCCAGCAGTTCATTCGACCAGTCCCATGAGCAGTTCTTC
CASSSFDQSHEQFF
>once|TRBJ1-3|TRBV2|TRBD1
TGTGCCAGACAGGGGTTAGGAAACACCATATATTTT
CARQGLGNTIYF
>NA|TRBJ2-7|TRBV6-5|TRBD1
TGTGCCAGCAGGAACAGGGGTAGTAGCAACGAGCAGTACTTC
CASRNRGSSNEQYF
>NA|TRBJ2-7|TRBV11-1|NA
TGTGCCAGCAGCTTAGCTGAAGGAGGAAGGCAGTACTTC
CASSLAEGGRQYF
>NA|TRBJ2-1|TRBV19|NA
TGTGCCAGTAGTTCTCAACCTACAGGGATGAATGAGCAGTTCTTC
CASSSQPTGMNEQFF
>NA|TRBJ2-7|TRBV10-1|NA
TGCGCCAGCAGGCCCCCTGAGGGGGACCCCTACGAGCAGTACTTC
CASRPPEGDPYEQYF
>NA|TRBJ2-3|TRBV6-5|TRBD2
TGTGCCAGCAGTTACGGTCGACTAGCGGCCCCAGATACGCAGTATTTT
CASSYGRLAAPDTQYF
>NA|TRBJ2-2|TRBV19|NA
TGTGCCAGTAGTATAAGTAAGGGCGCCGGGGAGCTGTTTTTT
CASSISKGAGELFF
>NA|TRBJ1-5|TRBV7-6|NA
TGTGCCAGCAGCCCTGGGACGGCCCAACAGCCCCAGCATTTT
CASSPGTAQQPQHF
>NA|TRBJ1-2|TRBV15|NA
TGTGCCACCAGCAGACTACCGACCCAAAACTATGGCTACACCTTC
CATSRLPTQNYGYTF
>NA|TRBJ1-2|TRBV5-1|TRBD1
TGCGCCAGCAGCTTGGAAGGGGGCGGTGGCTACACCTTC
CASSLEGGGGYTF
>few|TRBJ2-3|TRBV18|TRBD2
TGTGCCAGCTCACCCGCGGGAGGGTTTGAAGATACGCAGTATTTT
CASSPAGGFEDTQYF
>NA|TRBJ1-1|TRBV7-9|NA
TGTGCCAGCAGCTTCCAGGAGAACACTGAAGCTTTCTTT
CASSFQENTEAFF
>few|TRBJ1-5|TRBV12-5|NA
TGTGCTAGTGCCCGGGACGGAAATAGCAATCAGCCCCAGCATTTT
CASARDGNSNQPQHF
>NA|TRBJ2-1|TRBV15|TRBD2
TGTGCCACCACCCAGACTAGCGGGGTCCCCAATGAGCAGTTCTTC
CATTQTSGVPNEQFF
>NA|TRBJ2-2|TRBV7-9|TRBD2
TGTGCCAGCAGCAAGGGACTAAACACCGGGGAGCTGTTTTTT
CASSKGLNTGELFF
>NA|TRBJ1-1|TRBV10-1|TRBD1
TGCGCCAGCAGTGATGGACAGGGAAGTTTGAGGGACACTGAAGCTTTCTTT
CASSDGQGSLRDTEAFF
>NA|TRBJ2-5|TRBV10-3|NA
TGTGCCATAGGCCCCGGTCGTGGGGCCTCACAAGAGACCCAGTACTTC
CAIGPGRGASQETQYF
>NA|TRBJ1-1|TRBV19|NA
TGTGCCAGTACCTCCACCGCCGGCAGGATGAACACTGAAGCTTTCTTT
CASTSTAGRMNTEAFF
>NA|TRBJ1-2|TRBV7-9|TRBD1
TGTGCCAGCAGCTCAGGGGGATGGGCTAACTATGGCTACACCTTC
CASSSGGWANYGYTF
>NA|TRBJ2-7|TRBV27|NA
TGTGCCAGCAGTTCCGCCGGCAGCTCCAGGAAGCAGTACTTC
CASSSAGSSRKQYF
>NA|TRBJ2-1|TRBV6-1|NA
TGTGCCAGCAGTTGGGACATTTACAATGAGCAGTTCTTC
CASSWDIYNEQFF
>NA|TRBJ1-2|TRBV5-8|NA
TGTGCCAGCAGCCGGGACCTAAGTCGGGGGGATTATGGCTACACCTTC
CASSRDLSRGDYGYTF
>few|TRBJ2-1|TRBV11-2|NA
TGTGCCAGCAGCTTAGGGAGTTACAATGAGCAGTTCTTC
CASSLGSYNEQFF
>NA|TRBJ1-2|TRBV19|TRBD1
TGTGCCAGTACCTGGGACAGGTCGGTACGTGGCTACACCTTC
CASTWDRSVRGYTF
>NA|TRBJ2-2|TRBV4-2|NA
TGTGCCAGCAGCCAAGCCGCGACCGCCAGGGAGCTGTTTTTT
CASSQAATARELFF
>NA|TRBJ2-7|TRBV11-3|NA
TGTGCCAGCAGCTTAAACAGTGCTCGGGGAGAGCAGTACTTC
CASSLNSARGEQYF
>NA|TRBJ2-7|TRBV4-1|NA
TGCGCCAGCAGCCAAGAGCCAACTGGGGCAGACCCCTACGAGCAGTACTTC
CASSQEPTGADPYEQYF
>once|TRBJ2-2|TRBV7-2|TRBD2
TGTGCCAGCAGCTTAAGCGGGGGGTCGAGGAACACCGGGGAGCTGTTTTTT
CASSLSGGSRNTGELFF
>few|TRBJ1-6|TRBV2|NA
TGTGCCAGCAGTGAGGTCAGGATGAATTCACCCCTCCACTTT
CASSEVRMNSPLHF
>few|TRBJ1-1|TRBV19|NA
TGTGCCAGTAGTAAGCGGGGGGGGTATAACACTGAAGCTTTCTTT
CASSKRGGYNTEAFF
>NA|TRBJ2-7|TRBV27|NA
TGTGCCAGCAGTTTATCCCCCTCCGTGGAGGGCGAGCAGTACTTC
CASSLSPSVEGEQYF
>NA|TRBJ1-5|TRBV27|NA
TGTGCCAGCAGTTTGGAGAGGAGTCAGCCCCAGCATTTT
CASSLERSQPQHF
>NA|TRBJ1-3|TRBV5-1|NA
TGCGCCAGCAGCTTGGCCTCGGGAAACACCATATATTTT
CASSLASGNTIYF